These 26 T cell receptor beta chains originate from one sample sequenced in a study of T cells in Graves' hyperthyroidism and ophthalmopathy (dated by TCRdb to between 2018 and 2020). Library prep was done by multiplex PCR. This sample was sequenced with an Illumina HiSeq 2000. The TCR beta CDR3 regions were amplified from the RNA transcripts. The first round of RT-PCR for the TCR CDR3 was performed with the HTBI primer set and the Qiagen OneStep RT-PCR kit. TCRdb's own reprocessing of the public reads used fastp at Q25 and MiXCR and kept productive beta chains. Merged by CDR3 protein, the rows form single entries marked with the most common genes and DNA. The sample data list over 300,000 distinct CDR3 sequences, and about 15% of these were observed just once. Clones ranked in the top ten supply approximately 11% of the sample. Input material: blood. The receptors derive from a woman aged 55-75 years with Graves' hyperthyroidism.

V usage is TRBV7-3 and J usage is TRBJ2-2; possibly TRBD1 for D (8 bases). The V end lost 3 bases, the J end lost 3 bases, and 14 bases lay between the germline ends. This CDR3 region has 16 residues. The germline V gene has CDR1 SGHTA and CDR2 FQGTGA. The CDR3 sequence: CASSFGQGGDTGELFF. Here the CDR3 DNA reads TGTGCCAGCAGCTTTGGACAGGGAGGGGACACCGGGGAGCTGTTTTTT.

This clonotype was seen only a few times. The chain has TRBV4-2 and TRBJ2-7, with TRBD2 matching 13 bases. The CDR3 spans 19 residues. V was pared by 1 base and J by 1 base, with 10 bases of the junction left unmatched. Germline CDR1 is LGHNA and CDR2 is YNFKEQ. The CDR3 sequence: CASSQVGWELAGGSYEQYF. For the CDR3, the DNA is TGTGCCAGCAGCCAAGTAGGGTGGGAACTAGCGGGAGGGTCCTACGAGCAGTACTTC.

With regard to this clonotype: This may be a read error, as it is one base from a much larger clone. The conserved final phenylalanine or tryptophan is absent from the CDR3, which likely points to a read error. V and J are TRBV5-1 and TRBJ2-7; D is unresolved. Germline V gene lookup returns CDR1 SGHRS and CDR2 YFSETQ. The CDR3 runs to 15 residues. Trimming removed 4 bases at V and 1 base at J, with 15 bases between. The CDR3 spells CASSPDLRASYEQYS. CDR3 sequence (DNA): TGCGCCAGCAGCCCGGATTTGCGCGCTTCCTACGAGCAGTACTCC.

This clonotype was observed a few times. V usage is TRBV10-3 and J usage is TRBJ1-1; possibly TRBD1 for D (5 bases). V shed 7 bases and J shed 0 bases, with 9 bases lying between them. Germline V gene data show CDR1 as ENHRY and CDR2 as SYGVKD. The CDR3 totals 13 residues. CDR3 sequence (DNA): TGTGCCATCAAGCCAGGGCTGAACACTGAAGCTTTCTTT. Protein product: CAIKPGLNTEAFF.

At least ten counts were recorded for this clonotype. The V and J genes are TRBV12-3 or TRBV12-4 and TRBJ2-1; tentative D call: TRBD2 (6 bases). Deletions cut 7 bases from V and 8 bases from J, with 18 bases between. The CDR3 is 14 amino acids. The CDR3 spells CASNTMAGRDEQFF. CDR3 bases: TGTGCCAGCAACACAATGGCGGGAAGGGATGAGCAGTTCTTC.

This chain links TRBV5-1 with TRBJ2-3, with D perhaps matching TRBD2 (6 bases). The germline gives CDR1 SGHRS, CDR2 YFSETQ. This CDR3 comprises 14 residues. Trimming took off 6 bases at V and 0 bases at J, with 11 bases between the two ends. The CDR3 sequence is CASKGGTSTDTQYF. DNA of the CDR3: TGCGCCAGCAAGGGCGGGACTAGCACAGATACGCAGTATTTT.

This clonotype was seen only a few times. V usage is TRBV27 and J usage is TRBJ2-5, with a tentative D call TRBD1 (5 bases). This CDR3 comprises 13 residues. CDR1 is MNHEY and CDR2 is SMNVEV in the germline V gene (reference sequence). Between the trimmed V and J ends, which lost 4 bases and 6 bases, there was a span of 12 bases. The CDR3 is CASSSMGRKTQYF. The DNA for the CDR3 is TGTGCCAGCAGTTCGATGGGGCGGAAGACCCAGTACTTC.

The gene calls are TRBV9 and TRBJ1-6, with D possibly being TRBD1 (5 bases). V lost 3 bases and J 10 bases, leaving 14 bases between the germline ends. CDR1 and CDR2 from the germline V gene are SGDLS and YYNGEE. CDR3 length: 14 residues. In DNA, the CDR3 is TGTGCCAGCAGCGCGGACAACCGGAACTCACCCCTCCACTTT. Its protein is CASSADNRNSPLHF.

This clonotype showed up many times. The gene calls are TRBV3-1 and TRBJ1-3; a possible D gene is TRBD1 (5 bases). V lost 4 bases and J lost 4, with 14 bases in between. Germline-derived CDR1 and CDR2 are LGHDT and YNNKEL (reference sequence). This CDR3 has 15 amino acids. The CDR3 here is CASSLGTLHGNTIYF. In DNA, the CDR3 is TGTGCCAGCAGCCTCGGGACTTTGCACGGAAACACCATATATTTT.

This chain connects TRBV29-1 to TRBJ1-2, with 9 bases that match TRBD1. Looked up from germline, CDR1 is SQVTM and CDR2 is ANQGSEA. The CDR3 totals 14 residues. Trimming at V came to 4 bases and at J to 7 bases, leaving 10 bases not matched to a gene. The CDR3 is CSVAGVTGGFGYTF. Here the CDR3 DNA reads TGCAGCGTTGCTGGTGTGACAGGGGGATTTGGCTACACCTTC.

This clonotype was counted ten times or more. This chain links TRBV19 with TRBJ1-2; possible D gene TRBD1, 5 bases. This CDR3 has 15 residues. Trimming shortened V by 5 bases and J by 2 bases, and 15 bases separated the two germline ends. Looked up from germline, CDR1 is LNHDA and CDR2 is SQIVND (reference sequence). The CDR3 region has the DNA TGTGCCAGTAGTGGGGGACCGACCTGGAACTATGGCTACACCTTC. Its translation: CASSGGPTWNYGYTF.

This clonotype was observed many times. The chain is built from TRBV11-2 and TRBJ2-1; possibly TRBD2 for D (5 bases). Germline V lookup: CDR1 SGHAT, CDR2 FQNNGV. The CDR3 loop spans 17 amino acids. V lost 2 bases to trimming and J lost 0 bases, with 14 bases between them. CDR3 bases: TGTGCCAGCAGCTTAATAGGTGGGAGCGCCTCCTACAATGAGCAGTTCTTC. This codes for CASSLIGGSASYNEQFF.

At least ten counts were recorded for this clonotype. J is TRBJ1-2 and V is TRBV5-6, with D possibly being TRBD1 (5 bases). The CDR3 has 15 amino acids. The ends were cut back, 3 bases at V and 2 bases at J, with 14 bases in the middle. CDR1 is SGHDT and CDR2 is YYEEEE in the germline V gene. The CDR3 region has the DNA TGTGCCAGCAGCTCTACGAGAGACAGAAACTATGGCTACACCTTC. Its protein product is CASSSTRDRNYGYTF.

There are a few counts of this clonotype. The CDR3 DNA is TGCAGTGCTGGTAGGACGGCAGGAAATAGCAATCAGCCCCAGCATTTT. This encodes CSAGRTAGNSNQPQHF. V is TRBV20-1 and J is TRBJ1-5; D ambiguous. Per germline, CDR1 DFQATT and CDR2 SNEGSKA (reference sequence). The CDR3 length is 16 residues. V was clipped by 5 bases and J by 0 bases, with 17 bases between them.

This clonotype has more than one count but fewer than ten. The chain combines TRBV27 with TRBJ1-6; D unclear. Trimming removed 2 bases from V and 8 bases from J, with 13 bases in between. Germline CDR1 and CDR2: MNHEY and SMNVEV (reference sequence). This CDR3 has 15 amino acids. Here the CDR3 reads CASSLGPPRDSPLHF. CDR3 nucleotides: TGTGCCAGCAGTTTAGGGCCGCCACGGGATTCACCCCTCCACTTT.

This chain links TRBV3-1 with TRBJ2-3, with 10 bases identical to TRBD2. V dropped 2 bases and J dropped 4; count of bases not matched to a gene: 3. The CDR3 length is 15 residues. Germline V gene sequence: CDR1 LGHDT, CDR2 YNNKEL (reference sequence). The CDR3 coding sequence is TGTGCCAGCAGCCAAACTAGCGGGACGGCAGATACGCAGTATTTT. Translated, it gives CASSQTSGTADTQYF.

This clonotype was detected ten times or more. The genes are TRBV7-8 and TRBJ2-2; D not certain. The germline gives CDR1 SGHVS, CDR2 FQNEAQ. Trimming stripped 1 base from V and 2 bases from J, with 5 bases between. This CDR3 contains 14 residues. CDR3 sequence reads: CASSLGLNTGELFF. The CDR3 DNA follows: TGTGCCAGCAGCTTAGGACTTAACACCGGGGAGCTGTTTTTT.

The chain is built from TRBV11-1 and TRBJ2-7; TRBD2 might be the D (5 bases). Germline V CDR1 and CDR2: SGHAT, FQDESV (reference sequence). V was cut by 5 bases and J by 3 bases, with 17 bases left in between. The CDR3 covers 15 residues. The CDR3 DNA reads TGTGCCAGCAGCCCTGACCGGGGAAATGTCTACGAGCAGTACTTC. Amino acids: CASSPDRGNVYEQYF.

The sample holds a few counts of this clonotype. A much larger clone is a single base away; this may be a read error. The gene calls are TRBV28 and TRBJ1-1; 12 bases match TRBD1. The CDR3 length is 15 residues. The germline CDR1 and CDR2 sequences are MDHEN and SYDVKM. The chain's CDR3 is CASSSGTGGLTEALF. The CDR3 nucleotides read TGTGCCAGCAGCTCGGGGACAGGGGGCTTAACTGAAGCTCTCTTT. Using reference TRBV28 and TRBJ1-1 for the parts outside the CDR3, the full variable domain is DVKVTQSSRYLVKRTGEKVFLECVQDMDHENMFWYRQDPGLGLRLIYFSYDVKMKEKGDIPEGYSVSREKKERFSLILESASTNQTSMYLCASSSGTGGLTEALFGQGTRLTVV.

This clonotype was counted a few times. The chain carries TRBV20-1 and TRBJ2-1, with TRBD1 matching 9 bases. The CDR3 loop spans 14 amino acids. Germline-derived CDR1 and CDR2 are DFQATT and SNEGSKA (reference sequence). V was pared by 1 base and J by 3 bases, with 1 base of the junction left unmatched. This CDR3 reads CSARGTGDYNEQFF. The CDR3 DNA reads TGCAGTGCTAGAGGGACAGGGGACTACAATGAGCAGTTCTTC.

This clonotype was picked up many times. The chain links TRBV5-5 to TRBJ2-2; 7 bases are shared with TRBD1. CDR3 size: 16 residues. Germline V gene lookup returns CDR1 SGHKS and CDR2 YYEKEE (reference sequence). Germline trimming cut 4 bases from V and 1 base from J; bases unmatched to any gene: 7. The CDR3 bases are TGTGCCAGCAGCGTGGGACAGCCTTTGAACACCGGGGAGCTGTTTTTT. Translating it yields CASSVGQPLNTGELFF.

This clonotype was detected many times. V usage is TRBV15 and J usage is TRBJ2-7; D gene unclear. Germline lookup yields CDR1 LNHNV and CDR2 YYDKDF (reference sequence). CDR3 size: 13 residues. V lost 3 bases, J lost 1 base, and 7 bases lay in between. This CDR3 reads CATSSRVSYEQYF. The CDR3 bases are TGTGCCACCAGCAGTCGAGTTTCCTACGAGCAGTACTTC.

There are a few counts of this clonotype. The chain uses TRBV12-3 or TRBV12-4 and TRBJ2-2; tentatively, D is TRBD1 or TRBD2 (5 bases each). The V end lost 2 bases, the J end lost 7 bases, and 17 bases lay between the germline ends. The CDR3 spans 16 residues. The CDR3 DNA follows: TGTGCCAGCAGTTTATCTGGGGCGGGCGTGGGCGGGGAGCTGTTTTTT. Protein: CASSLSGAGVGGELFF.

The sample holds a few counts of this clonotype. This may stem from a read error, because a much larger clone lies one nucleotide away. The V gene is TRBV28, the J gene TRBJ2-1; D is perhaps TRBD2 (6 bases). This CDR3 has 14 amino acids. Germline lookup yields CDR1 MDHEN and CDR2 SYDVKM. The CDR3 loop reads CASSPRLVPGERFF. The CDR3 coding sequence is TGTGCCAGCAGTCCCCGACTAGTCCCGGGTGAGCGGTTCTTC.

The sample holds many counts of this clonotype. The rearrangement links TRBV28 to TRBJ1-1; D might be TRBD1 (5 bases). The CDR3 length is 15 residues. Trimming left V 3 bases short and J 4 bases short, with 15 bases between. CDR1 MDHEN and CDR2 SYDVKM come from the germline V gene. CDR3 in amino acids: CASSLSQAGTTEAFF. The CDR3 bases are TGTGCCAGCAGTTTGTCCCAGGCGGGGACCACTGAAGCTTTCTTT.

This clonotype turned up a few times. The gene calls are TRBV9 and TRBJ2-7, with 10 bases aligning to TRBD2. V was pared by 0 bases and J by 3 bases, with 3 bases of the junction left unmatched. Germline loops: CDR1 SGDLS, CDR2 YYNGEE. This CDR3 contains 15 residues. CDR3 protein: CASSVGLAGDYEQYF. CDR3 nucleotides: TGTGCCAGCAGCGTAGGGCTAGCGGGAGACTACGAGCAGTACTTC.